This TCR beta chain was recovered during a study of CDR3 diversity in severe acne. The CDR3 runs to 16 residues. V was trimmed by 3 bases and J by 3 bases, leaving 17 bases between them. TCRdb re-derived calls from the PCR reads in MiXCR, one entry per CDR3 protein. The sample lists roughly 81,000 distinct CDR3 sequences, roughly half occurring once. The receptor comes from a male donor in good health, serving as a control. J is TRBJ2-5 and V is TRBV12-3 or TRBV12-4; maybe TRBD2 (6 bases). Sequencing used blood. CDR3 residues: CASSLTSERAEETQYF. CDR3 DNA sequence: TGTGCCAGCAGTTTGACCTCGGAGCGGGCTGAAGAGACCCAGTACTTC.